The T cell receptor (beta chain) under discussion was sequenced for a study of regulatory T cells in long-lasting Graves disease (dated by TCRdb to about 2021). Concerning the study at large: Persistent Graves' disease meant more than 5 years of antithyroid drug treatment with TSH receptor autoantibodies that stayed positive. On average, persistent Graves' disease patients in the clinical cohort had been on antithyroid drugs for around ten years. A total of around 35 samples were covered by TCR sequencing, comprising approximately 13 persistent and roughly 20 newly diagnosed Graves' disease patients. The study was conducted in China and was registered as a clinical trial. This study used TCR sequencing and RNA sequencing of peripheral blood to compare persistent Graves' disease patients against newly diagnosed Graves' disease patients.

In the germline V gene (reference sequence), CDR1 corresponds to SEHNR and CDR2 to FQNEAQ. V was cut back by 5 bases and J by 3 bases, leaving a gap of 10 bases between them. The CDR3 holds 14 amino acids from the cysteine to the phenylalanine. The DNA shown is the 42-base CDR3, in frame from base 1. Beyond this particular receptor, the publication reports: The authors acknowledged the small sample size as a limitation that may reduce accuracy. Lower TCR Shannon entropy and fewer highly expanded clones were observed in persistent Graves' disease patients than in newly diagnosed patients, which suggested clonal expansion. Sequencing and analysis were limited to the TCR beta chain. TRBV28, TRBJ1-2 and TRBJ2-5 were preferentially used in persistent disease, while TRBV20-1 and TRBJ2-1 were favored in newly diagnosed disease. Persistent patients shared more public clonotypes among themselves (around 3,000) than newly diagnosed patients did (more than 950). Peripheral blood alone was examined, since thyroid tissue, which constituted the primary lesion, could not be accessed.

Libraries came from multiplex PCR. The instrument given in TCRdb is Illumina HiSeq 4000. To build TCR beta libraries, CDR3 regions were amplified by Arm-PCR using iRepertoire HTBI primers. Gel purification was performed on PCR products prior to sequencing. On the authors' methods: Gene usage analysis of CDR3 amino acid clonotypes used the 62 TRBV and 12 to 15 TRBJ segments found across samples. COPE and FqMerger were used to merge filtered high-quality paired reads into contigs. BLAST was used to align contigs to the IMGT TRBV, TRBD and TRBJ reference genes, and CDR3 was defined following IMGT. Any clonotype with a frequency above 0.1% was classified as a highly expanded clone. Repertoire diversity was measured by Shannon entropy, and V-J evenness by the Gini coefficient. Clonotypes shared by more than one individual were considered public. TCRdb reanalyzed the raw reads on its own, using fastp at Q25 for trimming and MiXCR for clone calling, and kept in-frame beta chains. Each entry is one CDR3 protein sequence, shown with its most common DNA and genes. The V and J calls were determined by TCRdb, not by the authors. The sample records over 650,000 distinct CDR3 sequences, approximately 29% of which are singletons. About 40% of the sample belongs to the ten largest clones.

The sample's time point label, in plain terms: persistent/refractory GD, antithyroid drugs over 5 years with positive TRAb. For both TCR sequencing and RNA sequencing, RNA was extracted from PBMCs in TRIzol. Graves' disease was diagnosed according to American Thyroid Association guidelines. The patients came from an endocrinology department in Xi'an, China. Each patient gave 7 to 9.5 milliliters of peripheral blood, collected in an EDTA anticoagulant tube. PBMCs were isolated by Ficoll Paque Plus density gradient separation without further T cell sorting. An Agilent 2100 Bioanalyzer and agarose gel were used to assess RNA quality, and a NanoDrop 2000 was used to measure RNA concentration. As concerns this clonotype: The antigen this receptor binds is unknown. No quality values exist for individual bases; no much larger clone is one base distant.

The sequence is built from TRBV7-9 and TRBJ1-4; TRBD1 could be the D gene, as 5 bases match. Sequencing was performed on peripheral blood mononuclear cells (PBMCs), taken when the disease was refractory, from a patient treated with antithyroid drugs. This receptor was obtained from a female donor with Graves disease. The sequenced DNA: TGTGCCAGCAGCCCAGGGATCGCTAATGAAAAACTGTTTTTT. Its protein is CASSPGIANEKLFF.